What follows are 29 T cell receptor beta chains derived from one specimen sequenced in a study of blood T cells in healthy people across ages. A second PCR, run for about 6 to 11 cycles, used a sample-barcoded 5' primer plus a J-beta primer mix. TCRdb re-derived calls from the 5' RACE reads in MiXCR, one entry per CDR3 protein. Of over 700,000 distinct CDR3 sequences listed, 53% are singletons. The sample taken for sequencing was blood. The source of these receptors is a man at least 80 years old in good health.

The chain uses TRBV29-1 and TRBJ2-1; TRBD2 matches 7 bases. The CDR3 totals 13 residues. The V gene's germline CDR1 is SQVTM and CDR2 ANQGSEA. V dropped 5 bases and J dropped 9; count of bases not matched to a gene: 10. In DNA form, the CDR3 reads TGCAGCGTTCCGGGGAGGGGCCAATTTGAGCAGTTCTTC. Protein sequence: CSVPGRGQFEQFF.

About this clonotype itself: Its ends do not fully match the called genes, so a read error is possible. The genes are TRBV7-2 and TRBJ2-1; D is possibly TRBD2 (5 bases). Germline loops: CDR1 SGHTA, CDR2 FQGNSA. The CDR3 totals 14 residues. The CDR3 nucleotides are TGTGCCAACAGCGAGGGCTCAGGCTACAATGAGCAGTTCTTC. It codes for CANSEGSGYNEQFF.

V and J are TRBV5-1 and TRBJ1-4, with 8 bases matching TRBD1. The length of the CDR3 is 14 residues. V shed 0 bases and J 8 bases; nucleotides not matched to a gene: 3. Germline loops: CDR1 SGHRS, CDR2 YFSETQ. CDR3 residues: CASSLDRTGEKLFF. CDR3 bases: TGCGCCAGCAGCTTGGATAGGACAGGGGAAAAACTGTTTTTT.

Points on this clonotype: The junction departs from the called germline gene at one end, perhaps through a read error. The rearrangement links TRBV5-1 to TRBJ2-1; the D is unclear. This CDR3 comprises 14 residues. CDR1 and CDR2 (germline): SGHRS, YFSETQ. The CDR3 here is CASSLGGSYNEQVF. As DNA, the CDR3 is TGCGCCAGCAGCTTGGGGGGTTCCTACAATGAGCAGGTCTTC.

There are a few counts of this clonotype. The chain carries TRBV7-2 and TRBJ1-2; D gene uncertain. V lost 6 bases and J lost 4, with 18 bases in between. The CDR3 spans 15 residues. From germline, CDR1 is SGHTA and CDR2 FQGNSA. CDR3 amino acids: CASRQDRSTPYGYTF. The DNA for the CDR3 is TGTGCCAGCAGGCAAGACCGGTCTACTCCCTATGGCTACACCTTC. The complete variable domain, with remaining parts taken from reference TRBV7-2 and TRBJ1-2, reads GAGVSQSPSNKVTEKGKDVELRCDPISGHTALYWYRQSLGQGLEFLIYFQGNSAPDKSGLPSDRFSAERTGGSVSTLTIQRTQQEDSAVYLCASRQDRSTPYGYTFGSGTRLTVV.

This clonotype was detected only a few times. The chain employs TRBV20-1 and TRBJ1-6; 10 nucleotides line up with TRBD1. The CDR3 runs 18 residues. CDR1 and CDR2 from the germline V gene are DFQATT and SNEGSKA (reference sequence). Trimming cost V 0 bases and J 1 base; bases outside gene matches: 6. The CDR3 nucleotides are TGCAGTGCTAGAGATCTCGACAGGGGGCTATCCTATAATTCACCCCTCCACTTT. Its translation: CSARDLDRGLSYNSPLHF.

This clonotype was found a few times. One junction end does not reproduce the germline sequence, and a read error may be involved. This chain joins TRBV7-9 and TRBJ2-1, with 7 bases that match TRBD1. Germline lookup yields CDR1 SEHNR and CDR2 FQNEAQ (reference sequence). The CDR3 contains 12 residues. In nucleotides, the CDR3 is TGTGCCAGCAGCCTACGGGGCGACAGGGTGTACTTC. Protein sequence: CASSLRGDRVYF.

The chain employs TRBV4-2 and TRBJ1-4, with 9 bases fitting TRBD1. The germline V gene encodes CDR1 LGHNA and CDR2 YNFKEQ. CDR3 length: 15 amino acids. The trim removed 3 bases at V and 7 bases at J, leaving 6 bases unmatched. The CDR3 DNA follows: TGTGCCAGCAGCCAGGAGGGACAGGGCTTTGAAAAACTGTTTTTT. Its protein product is CASSQEGQGFEKLFF.

The chain joins TRBV12-3 or TRBV12-4 to TRBJ2-1; 10 bases agree with TRBD2. This CDR3 comprises 13 residues. The trim removed 6 bases at V and 6 bases at J, leaving 2 bases unmatched. The CDR3 DNA is TGTGCCAGCAGGTGGACTAGCGGCAATGAGCAGTTCTTC. Its translation is CASRWTSGNEQFF.

This chain uses TRBV2 with TRBJ1-2, with a tentative D call TRBD1 (5 bases). CDR1 SNHLY and CDR2 FYNNEI come from the germline V gene. V shed 5 bases and J shed 6 bases, with 10 bases lying between them. This CDR3 is 12 amino acids long. CDR3 amino acids: CASSSGLDGYTF. CDR3 in DNA: TGTGCCAGCAGTTCGGGGCTGGATGGCTACACCTTC.

V gene TRBV20-1 combines with J gene TRBJ2-1, with 9 bases that match TRBD2. The germline V gene has CDR1 DFQATT and CDR2 SNEGSKA (reference sequence). J gave up 10 bases and V 2 bases, and 3 bases lay outside the gene matches. The CDR3 is 12 residues long. CDR3 coding DNA: TGCAGTGCTAGACCAGGGACTAGCGAGCAGTTCTTC. Protein product: CSARPGTSEQFF.

The V gene is TRBV6-5, the J gene TRBJ2-5, with TRBD2 matching 12 bases. The V gene end was trimmed by 4 bases and the J gene end by 4 bases; junction bases not matched to a gene: 10. Germline CDR1 is MNHEY and CDR2 is SVGAGI. This CDR3 is 17 amino acids long. The CDR3 DNA is TGTGCCAGCAGTTCGGGACAGCTGACTAGCGGGGGAGAGACCCAGTACTTC. This translates into CASSSGQLTSGGETQYF.

The chain carries TRBV28 and TRBJ2-4; weak D call: TRBD2 (5 bases). The DNA end is a closer match to TRBJ2-7, so the J assignment may be wrong. The germline CDR1 and CDR2 sequences are MDHEN and SYDVKM. CDR3 length: 15 amino acids. CDR3 sequence reads: CASSLAAWGAGEQYF. CDR3 bases: TGTGCCAGCAGTCTCGCCGCGTGGGGTGCGGGCGAGCAGTACTTC.

The chain links TRBV6-1 to TRBJ2-1; the match to TRBD2 covers 13 bases. Germline CDR1 and CDR2: MNHNS and SASEGT. V lost 10 bases, J lost 8 bases, and 11 bases stayed unmatched. This CDR3 is 15 amino acids long. This chain's CDR3 is CATTSGRAGTDEQFF. The DNA for the CDR3 is TGTGCCACCACTAGCGGGAGGGCCGGTACCGATGAGCAGTTCTTC.

V gene TRBV29-1 combines with J gene TRBJ1-4; no firm D call. CDR3 length: 13 amino acids. Germline loops: CDR1 SQVTM, CDR2 ANQGSEA. The V and J ends lost 3 bases and 8 bases respectively, with 13 bases between them. CDR3 coding DNA: TGCAGCGTTGACGGACCCGAGGGCGAAAAACTGTTTTTT. Its translation: CSVDGPEGEKLFF. The full variable domain, completed using reference TRBV29-1 and TRBJ1-4, is SAVISQKPSRDICQRGTSLTIQCQVDSQVTMMFWYRQQPGQSLTLIATANQGSEATYESGFVIDKFPISRPNLTFSTLTVSNMSPEDSSIYLCSVDGPEGEKLFFGSGTQLSVL.

The genes are TRBV12-3 or TRBV12-4 and TRBJ1-2; D uncertain. This CDR3 is 14 amino acids long. V lost 0 bases to trimming and J lost 6 bases, with 11 bases between them. This CDR3 is CASSLALGFHGYTF. DNA for the CDR3: TGTGCCAGCAGTTTAGCGCTTGGTTTCCATGGCTACACCTTC.

As concerns this clonotype: One end of the junction does not line up with germline, which may come from a read error. The V and J genes are TRBV25-1 and TRBJ1-6; D call uncertain. The CDR3 runs to 16 residues. CDR1 MGHDK and CDR2 SYGVNS come from the germline V gene. The CDR3 spells CASSAMGTGDNPPLHF. The DNA for the CDR3 is TGTGCCAGCAGTGCGATGGGCACGGGCGATAATCCACCCCTCCACTTT.

The chain has TRBV18 and TRBJ2-3; a weak D match, TRBD1 (6 bases). The V end was cut by 0 bases, the J end by 3 bases, with 7 bases between. Looked up from germline, CDR1 is KGHSH and CDR2 is LQKENI. The CDR3 spans 14 residues. As DNA, the CDR3 is TGTGCCAGCTCACCACCTGGACAGACAGATACGCAGTATTTT. Translated, it gives CASSPPGQTDTQYF.

This clonotype has a handful of counts. The V call is TRBV6-6, the J call TRBJ2-1; TRBD2 matches 8 bases. The CDR3 covers 14 residues. CDR1 MNHNY and CDR2 SVGAGI come from the germline V gene (reference sequence). V trimming: 6 bases; J trimming: 6 bases; junction bases outside the gene matches: 7. The CDR3 reads CASRSGGKTNEQFF. The CDR3 coding sequence is TGTGCCAGCAGAAGCGGGGGTAAGACCAATGAGCAGTTCTTC.

This clonotype was detected only a few times. The chain combines TRBV7-9 with TRBJ2-1; a weak D match, TRBD2 (6 bases). Germline loops: CDR1 SEHNR, CDR2 FQNEAQ (reference sequence). Trimming pared 6 bases from V and 3 bases from J, leaving 9 bases between. The CDR3 totals 13 residues. In nucleotides, the CDR3 is TGTGCCAGCAGGGCGGGGCTCTACAATGAGCAGTTCTTC. Its protein product is CASRAGLYNEQFF.

J is TRBJ1-2 and V is TRBV20-1; D unresolved. CDR1 is DFQATT, CDR2 SNEGSKA, per germline (reference sequence). V dropped 1 base and J dropped 9 bases, with 12 bases sitting between them. This CDR3 comprises 12 residues. Here the CDR3 DNA reads TGCAGTGCTAGAGCGGTAGGGTGGAGCTACACCTTC. It specifies CSARAVGWSYTF.

This clonotype turned up a few times. The chain has TRBV2 and TRBJ2-1, with no clear D. The CDR3 is 11 amino acids. Germline V gene data show CDR1 as SNHLY and CDR2 as FYNNEI. The ends were cut back, 9 bases at V and 2 bases at J, with 5 bases in the middle. DNA of the CDR3: TGTGCCAGTACTACCTACAATGAGCAGTTCTTC. It yields the protein CASTTYNEQFF.

The chain is built from TRBV20-1 and TRBJ2-5; 8 bases map to TRBD2. The J call may be mistaken, given a closer DNA end match to TRBJ2-7. The CDR3 totals 12 residues. Germline CDR1 is DFQATT and CDR2 is SNEGSKA (reference sequence). The CDR3 DNA follows: TGCAGTGCGACTAGCGTATCCTACGAGCAGTACTTC. Amino acids: CSATSVSYEQYF.

This clonotype has only a few counts. The CDR3 DNA follows: TGTGCCACCAGCTCGTTGTTGATCCCTACAGGGGGGGCCAACGTCCTGACTTTC. It encodes CATSSLLIPTGGANVLTF. The chain joins TRBV6-2 or TRBV6-3 to TRBJ2-6; D might be TRBD1 (6 bases). CDR3 length: 18 residues. Germline V gives CDR1 MNHEY, CDR2 SVGEGT. V shed 10 bases and J shed 4 bases, with 26 bases lying between them.

J is TRBJ1-6 and V is TRBV20-1, with a weak D call TRBD1 (5 bases). Trimming stripped 0 bases from V and 7 bases from J, with 10 bases between. The germline gives CDR1 DFQATT, CDR2 SNEGSKA (reference sequence). The CDR3 is 14 residues long. The CDR3 DNA reads as TGCAGTGCTAGAGAGGGGGGTGACAATTCACCCCTCCACTTT. Translating gives CSAREGGDNSPLHF.

The chain uses TRBV18 and TRBJ2-5; D might be TRBD1 (6 bases). The length of the CDR3 is 16 residues. Between the trimmed V and J ends, which lost 3 bases and 2 bases, there was a span of 16 bases. Germline V gene data show CDR1 as KGHSH and CDR2 as LQKENI. CDR3: CASSPFFAGQQETQYF. The DNA of the CDR3 is TGTGCCAGCTCACCCTTCTTTGCAGGACAGCAAGAGACCCAGTACTTC.

V usage is TRBV12-3 or TRBV12-4 and J usage is TRBJ1-2, with D possibly TRBD1 on 6 matching bases. The CDR3 runs 14 residues. The V end lost 5 bases, the J end lost 3 bases, and 13 bases lay between the germline ends. CDR3 loop: CASSQTGSYYGYTF. DNA for the CDR3: TGTGCCAGCAGTCAGACAGGCTCCTACTATGGCTACACCTTC.

This sequence joins TRBV20-1 and TRBJ2-1, with 10 positions matching TRBD2. Germline-derived CDR1 and CDR2 are DFQATT and SNEGSKA (reference sequence). This CDR3 comprises 16 residues. Trimming removed 6 bases from V and 2 bases from J; junction bases left unmatched: 10. CDR3 sequence: CSAKVSSGSTYNEQFF. The CDR3 bases are TGCAGTGCAAAGGTTTCTAGCGGGAGCACCTACAATGAGCAGTTCTTC.

The chain has TRBV14 and TRBJ2-5, with D unresolved. The V end was cut by 1 base, the J end by 5 bases, with 14 bases between. The CDR3 has 15 residues. Looked up from germline, CDR1 is SGHDN and CDR2 is FVKESK. CDR3 residues: CASSQGQTVEETQYF. The CDR3 DNA is TGTGCCAGCAGCCAAGGGCAGACGGTCGAGGAGACCCAGTACTTC.